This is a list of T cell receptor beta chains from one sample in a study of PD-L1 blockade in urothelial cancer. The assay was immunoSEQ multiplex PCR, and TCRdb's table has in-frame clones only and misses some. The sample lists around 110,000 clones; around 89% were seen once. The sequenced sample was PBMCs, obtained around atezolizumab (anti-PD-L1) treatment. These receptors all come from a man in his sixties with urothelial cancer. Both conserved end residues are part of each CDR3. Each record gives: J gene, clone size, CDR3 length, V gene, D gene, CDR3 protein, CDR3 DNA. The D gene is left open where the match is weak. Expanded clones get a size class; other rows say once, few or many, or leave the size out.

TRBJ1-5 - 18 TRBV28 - CASSSNHEQSRGNQPQHF TGTGCCAGCAGTTCCAACCATGAGCAGTCGAGGGGCAATCAGCCCCAGCATTTT
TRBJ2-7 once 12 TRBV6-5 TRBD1 CASGRGFYEQYF TGTGCCAGCGGCAGGGGGTTCTACGAGCAGTACTTC
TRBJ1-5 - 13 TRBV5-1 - CASSRDSNQPQHF TGCGCCAGCAGCCGGGATAGCAATCAGCCCCAGCATTTT
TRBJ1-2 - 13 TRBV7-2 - CASSLAGEGGYTF TGTGCCAGCAGCTTAGCAGGAGAAGGCGGCTACACCTTC
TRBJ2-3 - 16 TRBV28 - CASSPMTGDKAGTQYF TGTGCCAGCAGTCCCATGACAGGTGACAAGGCCGGTACGCAGTATTTT
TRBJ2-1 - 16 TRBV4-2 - CASSRQADRSYNEQFF TGTGCCAGCAGCAGACAGGCCGATCGCTCCTACAATGAGCAGTTCTTC
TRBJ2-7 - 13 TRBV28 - CASSSPGVNEQYF TGTGCCAGCAGCTCCCCAGGGGTCAACGAGCAGTACTTC
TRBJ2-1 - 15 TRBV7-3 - CASSSAEGSYNEQFF TGTGCCAGCAGTTCCGCCGAGGGCTCCTACAATGAGCAGTTCTTC
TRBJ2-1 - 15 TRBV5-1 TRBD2 CASSLGLAGVDEQFF TGCGCCAGCAGCTTGGGGCTAGCGGGAGTCGATGAGCAGTTCTTC
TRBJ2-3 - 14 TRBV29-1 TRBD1 CSVCTGGGTDTQYF TGCAGCGTCTGTACAGGGGGCGGCACAGATACGCAGTATTTT
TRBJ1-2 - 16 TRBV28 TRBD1 CASSTPMGQGVYGYTF TGTGCCAGCAGCACTCCTATGGGGCAGGGGGTCTATGGCTACACCTTC
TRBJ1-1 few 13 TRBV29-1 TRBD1 CSAWDRMNTEAFF TGCAGCGCCTGGGACAGAATGAACACTGAAGCTTTCTTT
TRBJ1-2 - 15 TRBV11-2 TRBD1 CASSPGVGQGKGYTF TGTGCCAGCAGCCCGGGGGTTGGACAGGGGAAGGGCTACACCTTC
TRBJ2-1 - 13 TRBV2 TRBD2 CARGLAKFNEQFF TGTGCCAGGGGACTAGCGAAATTCAATGAGCAGTTCTTC
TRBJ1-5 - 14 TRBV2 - CASSEGAGGQPQHF TGTGCCAGCAGTGAAGGGGCGGGGGGGCAGCCCCAGCATTTT
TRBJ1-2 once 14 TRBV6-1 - CASSVGAERHGYTF TGTGCCAGCAGTGTGGGGGCCGAACGCCATGGCTACACCTTC
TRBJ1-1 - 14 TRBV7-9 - CASSLREYSTEAFF TGTGCCAGCAGCTTGAGAGAGTACAGCACTGAAGCTTTCTTT
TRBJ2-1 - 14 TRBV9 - CASSGGWEDNEQFF TGTGCCAGCAGCGGGGGGTGGGAGGACAATGAGCAGTTCTTC
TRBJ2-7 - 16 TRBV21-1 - CASSKALTSQSYEQYF TGTGCCAGCAGCAAAGCGCTGACAAGTCAATCCTACGAGCAGTACTTC
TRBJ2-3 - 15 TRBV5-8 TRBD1 CASSLGDRAADTQYF TGTGCCAGCAGCTTGGGGGACAGGGCCGCAGATACGCAGTATTTT
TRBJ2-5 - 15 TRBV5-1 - CASSPWGGDQETQYF TGCGCCAGCAGCCCCTGGGGCGGGGACCAAGAGACCCAGTACTTC
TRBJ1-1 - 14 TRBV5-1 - CASSLDQGTTEAFF TGCGCCAGCAGCTTGGATCAGGGGACCACTGAAGCTTTCTTT
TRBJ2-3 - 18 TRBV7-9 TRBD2 CASSPLAGGPSGTDTQYF TGTGCCAGCAGCCCCCTAGCGGGAGGGCCCTCTGGCACAGATACGCAGTATTTT
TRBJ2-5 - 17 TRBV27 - CASSLSNQRASQETQYF TGTGCCAGCAGTTTATCGAACCAGCGGGCCTCCCAAGAGACCCAGTACTTC
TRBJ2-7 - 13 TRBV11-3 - CASSSTGFDEQYF TGTGCCAGCAGCTCCACGGGTTTCGACGAGCAGTACTTC
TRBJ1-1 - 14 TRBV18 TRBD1 CASSPRDRYTEAFF TGTGCCAGCTCACCACGGGACAGATACACTGAAGCTTTCTTT
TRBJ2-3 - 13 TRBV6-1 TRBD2 CASSGMGTDTQYF TGTGCCAGTAGCGGGATGGGAACAGATACGCAGTATTTT
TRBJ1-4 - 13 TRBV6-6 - CASSYRGSEKLFF TGTGCCAGCAGTTACAGGGGAAGTGAAAAACTGTTTTTT